These 17 T cell receptor beta chains share one sample of origin, sequenced in a study of CD8 T cells in ankylosing spondylitis. Study findings and constraints: A TCR beta motif made of eight highly homologous variants seemed typical of ankylosing spondylitis blood.

Via MiXCR, TCRdb re-called the 5' RACE reads, giving one row per CDR3 protein. Here the sample spans about 540,000 distinct CDR3 sequences, about 12% being singletons. No antigen is known for these receptors. The sequencing input was blood, either unsorted or a sorted T cell fraction (not recorded which). These receptors were obtained from a male donor with ankylosing spondylitis.

The V gene is TRBV7-2, the J gene TRBJ1-2; 9 bases fit TRBD1. The V segment lost 5 bases and the J segment 5 bases; nucleotides outside the gene matches: 9. Germline assignment: CDR1 SGHTA and CDR2 FQGNSA. The CDR3 length is 15 residues. For the CDR3, the DNA is TGTGCCAGCAGCCCCTCACCACAGGGGGCATATGGCTACACCTTC. Amino acids: CASSPSPQGAYGYTF. Based on the CDR3 plus reference TRBV7-2 and TRBJ1-2, the full variable domain is GAGVSQSPSNKVTEKGKDVELRCDPISGHTALYWYRQSLGQGLEFLIYFQGNSAPDKSGLPSDRFSAERTGGSVSTLTIQRTQQEDSAVYLCASSPSPQGAYGYTFGSGTRLTVV.

This clonotype was seen many times. The chain has TRBV5-1 and TRBJ1-5, with TRBD1 matching over 10 bases. This CDR3 is 15 amino acids long. V shed 3 bases and J 2 bases; nucleotides not matched to a gene: 2. In germline, CDR1 is SGHRS, CDR2 YFSETQ. The CDR3 DNA reads TGCGCCAGCAGCTCGACAGGGGGCGGCAATCAGCCCCAGCATTTT. Its protein product is CASSSTGGGNQPQHF.

In its sample, this clonotype was seen a few times. The CDR3 DNA follows: TGCGCCAGCAGCTTTGTCGGGAGGGCCGCAGATACGCAGTATTTT. It is translated as CASSFVGRAADTQYF. The chain links TRBV5-1 to TRBJ2-3; TRBD2 agrees at 8 bases. This CDR3 comprises 15 residues. Looked up from germline, CDR1 is SGHRS and CDR2 is YFSETQ. V gave up 2 bases and J gave up 4 bases; unmatched junction bases: 6.

The rearrangement links TRBV4-1 to TRBJ1-2; no definite D call. The germline V and J ends were trimmed by 5 bases and 0 bases, with 16 bases remaining between them. Germline-derived CDR1 and CDR2 are MGHRA and YSYEKL. The CDR3 spans 16 residues. CDR3 region: CASSYRQQLPNYGYTF. CDR3 DNA sequence: TGCGCCAGCAGCTACCGGCAGCAACTCCCTAACTATGGCTACACCTTC.

The chain couples TRBV9 to TRBJ2-3; maybe TRBD2 (6 bases). CDR1 and CDR2 from the germline V gene are SGDLS and YYNGEE. Deletions cut 0 bases from V and 0 bases from J, with 11 bases between. CDR3 length: 16 amino acids. The CDR3 is CASSVGGVRSTDTQYF. The CDR3 nucleotides are TGTGCCAGCAGCGTAGGGGGGGTGAGAAGCACAGATACGCAGTATTTT.

Only a few counts were recorded for this clonotype. The chain combines TRBV28 with TRBJ2-7, with D hard to call. Trimming cost V 7 bases and J 0 bases, with 19 bases left between them. CDR1 and CDR2 from the germline V gene are MDHEN and SYDVKM. The CDR3 covers 16 residues. The CDR3 sequence: CASTHDSRGSSYEQYF. CDR3 bases: TGTGCCAGCACTCACGACTCGCGTGGAAGCTCCTACGAGCAGTACTTC.

J is TRBJ2-5 and V is TRBV6-4, with D perhaps matching TRBD1 (6 bases). This CDR3 has 15 amino acids. Trimming stripped 0 bases from V and 4 bases from J, with 12 bases between. Germline V gene data show CDR1 as MRHNA and CDR2 as SNTAGT. In nucleotides, the CDR3 is TGTGCCAGCAGTGACTCGGCAGGGGAAGGAGAGACCCAGTACTTC. Protein: CASSDSAGEGETQYF.

The V gene is TRBV12-3 or TRBV12-4, the J gene TRBJ2-2; TRBD2 is a possible D gene (5 bases). The CDR3 covers 14 residues. The V end was cut by 6 bases, the J end by 6 bases, with 14 bases between. The CDR3 nucleotides are TGTGCCAGCAGCCCAATTCCTAGCCCCGGGGAGCTGTTTTTT. It specifies CASSPIPSPGELFF.

This clonotype was detected a few times. V usage is TRBV20-1 and J usage is TRBJ1-2; 7 nucleotides align to TRBD1. CDR3 length: 14 residues. Germline V gene lookup returns CDR1 DFQATT and CDR2 SNEGSKA (reference sequence). The ends lost 6 bases at V and 4 bases at J; junction bases unmatched: 11. The CDR3 protein is CSARQGMSFYGYTF. In DNA form, the CDR3 reads TGCAGTGCGCGACAGGGTATGTCCTTCTATGGCTACACCTTC.

This clonotype has ten or more counts. The J gene is TRBJ2-2, the V gene TRBV29-1; 10 bases are a match to TRBD2. CDR3 length: 13 residues. V dropped 5 bases and J dropped 7; count of bases not matched to a gene: 4. Germline V gene data show CDR1 as SQVTM and CDR2 as ANQGSEA. The CDR3 DNA is TGCAGCGTTAGCGGGAGGGCCGGCGGGGAGCTGTTTTTT. It codes for CSVSGRAGGELFF.

This chain connects TRBV2 to TRBJ2-3; 8 bases agree with TRBD1. The CDR3 consists of 15 residues. The V gene's germline CDR1 is SNHLY and CDR2 FYNNEI. V shed 3 bases and J 5 bases; nucleotides not matched to a gene: 7. CDR3: CASSEQGASGDTQYF. CDR3 sequence (DNA): TGTGCCAGCAGTGAGCAGGGGGCGTCAGGAGATACGCAGTATTTT.

This chain connects TRBV20-1 to TRBJ2-3, with 7 bases identical to TRBD2. This CDR3 spans 14 amino acids. Unmatched junction bases numbered 4, after V lost 3 bases and J lost 1 base. Germline V gene lookup returns CDR1 DFQATT and CDR2 SNEGSKA (reference sequence). CDR3 in amino acids: CSASAGEGTDTQYF. The DNA of the CDR3 is TGCAGTGCTAGCGCGGGGGAGGGCACAGATACGCAGTATTTT.

This chain uses TRBV10-3 with TRBJ1-2; TRBD1 agrees at 9 bases. Germline loops: CDR1 ENHRY, CDR2 SYGVKD. The CDR3 spans 14 residues. Trimming took 6 bases from V and 5 from J; bases not matched to a gene: 7. The CDR3 spells CAISRDRESYGYTF. Written as DNA, the CDR3 is TGTGCCATCAGCCGGGACAGGGAATCGTATGGCTACACCTTC.

This chain uses TRBV11-2 with TRBJ1-3, with D possibly matching TRBD1 (6 bases). CDR3 length: 18 amino acids. The V and J ends lost 5 bases and 4 bases respectively, with 24 bases between them. Germline V gene data show CDR1 as SGHAT and CDR2 as FQNNGV. CDR3 loop: CASSPRRTGRRRGNTIYF. For the CDR3, the DNA is TGTGCCAGCAGCCCTAGGCGTACAGGGAGACGACGAGGAAACACCATATATTTT.

Concerning this clonotype: A read error may produce the germline difference seen at one junction end. This rearrangement joins TRBV5-5 to TRBJ2-3, with 8 positions matching TRBD1. This CDR3 contains 14 residues. Germline CDR1 and CDR2: SGHKS and YYEKEE (reference sequence). The CDR3 is CASSLQGAEDTRYF. DNA for the CDR3: TGTGCCAGCAGCTTGCAGGGGGCGGAGGATACGCGGTATTTT.

In its sample, this clonotype was seen a few times. The V call is TRBV12-3 or TRBV12-4, the J call TRBJ2-2, with 12 bases aligning to TRBD2. This CDR3 is 16 amino acids long. V was pared by 5 bases and J by 6 bases, with 7 bases of the junction left unmatched. The CDR3 DNA follows: TGTGCCAGCAGTGCAACTAGCGGGAGGACTTCCGGGGAGCTGTTTTTT. Protein sequence: CASSATSGRTSGELFF.

This clonotype was counted a few times. The rearrangement links TRBV5-1 to TRBJ2-3; 13 nucleotides align to TRBD2. The CDR3 runs 17 residues. V lost 0 bases and J lost 6; bases outside the gene matches: 7. In germline, CDR1 is SGHRS, CDR2 YFSETQ. The CDR3 region is CASSLGGLAGVWDTQYF. The CDR3 bases are TGCGCCAGCAGCTTGGGAGGACTAGCGGGGGTCTGGGATACGCAGTATTTT.